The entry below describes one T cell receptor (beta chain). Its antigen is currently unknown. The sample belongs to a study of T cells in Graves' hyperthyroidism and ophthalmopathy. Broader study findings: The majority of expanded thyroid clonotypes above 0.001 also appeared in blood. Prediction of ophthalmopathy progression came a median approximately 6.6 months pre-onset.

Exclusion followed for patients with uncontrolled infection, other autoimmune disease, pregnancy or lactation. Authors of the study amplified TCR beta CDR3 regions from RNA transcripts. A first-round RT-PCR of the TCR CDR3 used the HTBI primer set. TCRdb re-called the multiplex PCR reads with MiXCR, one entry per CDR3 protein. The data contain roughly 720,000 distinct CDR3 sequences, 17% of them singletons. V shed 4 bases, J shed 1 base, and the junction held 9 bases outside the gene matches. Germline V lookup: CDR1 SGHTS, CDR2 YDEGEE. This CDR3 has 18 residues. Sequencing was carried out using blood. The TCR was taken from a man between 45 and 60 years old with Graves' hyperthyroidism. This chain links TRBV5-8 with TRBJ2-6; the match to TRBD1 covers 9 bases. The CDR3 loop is CASSTGQGERSGANVLTF. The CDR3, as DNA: TGTGCCAGCAGCACGGGACAGGGAGAACGGTCTGGGGCCAACGTCCTGACTTTC.